The rows below give T cell receptor beta chains drawn from one sample of a study of OX40 agonist ivuxolimab in advanced cancers. Profiled with immunoSEQ multiplex PCR; TCRdb holds only in-frame clones, not every one. The sample has some 61,000 clones; about nine tenths are singletons. The sequenced sample was CD4+ or CD8+ T cells sorted from blood, obtained in a trial of the OX40 agonist ivuxolimab. The receptor set was obtained from an adult with an advanced solid tumor such as melanoma, head and neck, liver or kidney cancer. Both conserved end residues are part of each CDR3. Each record gives: V gene, J gene, clone size, D gene, CDR3 protein, CDR3 DNA. D genes are given only for firm matches. Clone size is shown for a subset of rows, as once, few, many or a class of expanded clone.

V gene: TRBV27
J gene: TRBJ2-4
clone size: -
D gene: -
CDR3 protein: CASSLEASRGIQYF
CDR3 DNA: TGTGCCAGCAGTTTAGAGGCATCCCGGGGCATTCAGTACTTC

V gene: TRBV10-2
J gene: TRBJ2-5
clone size: -
D gene: TRBD2
CDR3 protein: CASSESTGLSQYF
CDR3 DNA: TGCGCCAGCAGTGAGTCGACGGGACTATCCCAGTACTTC

V gene: TRBV9
J gene: TRBJ1-2
clone size: -
D gene: -
CDR3 protein: CASSVEGSYTF
CDR3 DNA: TGTGCCAGCAGCGTAGAAGGGAGCTACACCTTC

V gene: TRBV19
J gene: TRBJ1-6
clone size: -
D gene: -
CDR3 protein: CASSPGTFSSYNSPLHF
CDR3 DNA: TGTGCCAGTAGCCCCGGGACTTTCAGCTCCTATAATTCACCCCTCCACTTT

V gene: TRBV7-9
J gene: TRBJ1-5
clone size: -
D gene: -
CDR3 protein: CASSLQYSNQPQHF
CDR3 DNA: TGTGCCAGCAGCTTACAATATAGCAATCAGCCCCAGCATTTT

V gene: TRBV30
J gene: TRBJ1-1
clone size: -
D gene: -
CDR3 protein: CAWALGTEAFF
CDR3 DNA: TGTGCCTGGGCCCTAGGCACTGAAGCTTTCTTT

V gene: TRBV30
J gene: TRBJ2-5
clone size: -
D gene: TRBD2
CDR3 protein: CAWRSGGKYQETQYF
CDR3 DNA: TGTGCCTGGAGATCGGGGGGAAAGTACCAAGAGACCCAGTACTTC

V gene: TRBV5-4
J gene: TRBJ2-5
clone size: -
D gene: TRBD2
CDR3 protein: CASSLWTSGSRETQYF
CDR3 DNA: TGTGCCAGCAGTCTATGGACTAGCGGGTCGCGGGAGACCCAGTACTTC

V gene: TRBV10-3
J gene: TRBJ2-1
clone size: -
D gene: TRBD2
CDR3 protein: CAIRYSGGAYGEQFF
CDR3 DNA: TGTGCCATCAGGTATAGCGGGGGGGCCTATGGTGAGCAGTTCTTC

V gene: TRBV28
J gene: TRBJ1-1
clone size: few
D gene: -
CDR3 protein: CASSLRSMGKAEAFF
CDR3 DNA: TGTGCCAGCAGTTTACGATCTATGGGGAAAGCTGAAGCTTTCTTT

V gene: TRBV30
J gene: TRBJ2-6
clone size: -
D gene: -
CDR3 protein: CAWSGDPGANVLTF
CDR3 DNA: TGTGCCTGGAGTGGGGACCCTGGGGCCAACGTCCTGACTTTC

V gene: TRBV6-1
J gene: TRBJ1-3
clone size: -
D gene: TRBD1
CDR3 protein: CASSSGQGNTIYF
CDR3 DNA: TGTGCCAGCAGCTCGGGACAGGGAAACACCATATATTTT

V gene: TRBV5-6
J gene: TRBJ2-7
clone size: -
D gene: -
CDR3 protein: CASSGTAGYEQYF
CDR3 DNA: TGTGCCAGCAGTGGGACGGCGGGCTACGAGCAGTACTTC

V gene: TRBV28
J gene: TRBJ2-3
clone size: -
D gene: TRBD2
CDR3 protein: CASSRSGARRNTQYF
CDR3 DNA: TGTGCCAGCAGCCGTAGCGGGGCCCGGAGAAATACGCAGTATTTT

V gene: TRBV15
J gene: TRBJ2-7
clone size: -
D gene: TRBD2
CDR3 protein: CATSPGLADYEQYF
CDR3 DNA: TGTGCCACCAGCCCGGGGCTAGCGGACTACGAGCAGTACTTC

V gene: TRBV4-1
J gene: TRBJ1-1
clone size: -
D gene: -
CDR3 protein: CASSQERQITEAFF
CDR3 DNA: TGCGCCAGCAGCCAAGAAAGACAGATTACTGAAGCTTTCTTT

V gene: TRBV7-9
J gene: TRBJ2-7
clone size: once
D gene: -
CDR3 protein: CASSRDTTYEQYF
CDR3 DNA: TGTGCCAGCAGCAGGGACACAACCTACGAGCAGTACTTC

V gene: TRBV27
J gene: TRBJ2-3
clone size: -
D gene: TRBD1
CDR3 protein: CASSLEDRGVNTQYF
CDR3 DNA: TGTGCCAGCAGTTTAGAGGACAGGGGAGTGAATACGCAGTATTTT

V gene: TRBV11-1
J gene: TRBJ1-1
clone size: -
D gene: -
CDR3 protein: CASSPTLLNTEAFF
CDR3 DNA: TGTGCCAGCAGCCCAACGCTGCTGAACACTGAAGCTTTCTTT

V gene: TRBV11-1
J gene: TRBJ2-7
clone size: -
D gene: TRBD1
CDR3 protein: CASSLGAGGRYEQYF
CDR3 DNA: TGTGCCAGCAGCTTAGGAGCAGGGGGACGGTACGAGCAGTACTTC

V gene: TRBV7-9
J gene: TRBJ2-7
clone size: -
D gene: -
CDR3 protein: CASSLGRDGSEQYF
CDR3 DNA: TGTGCCAGCAGCTTAGGCAGGGATGGGAGCGAGCAGTACTTC

V gene: TRBV18
J gene: TRBJ2-7
clone size: -
D gene: -
CDR3 protein: CASSPPMGGEQYF
CDR3 DNA: TGTGCCAGCTCACCACCGATGGGTGGCGAGCAGTACTTC

V gene: TRBV6-5
J gene: TRBJ1-2
clone size: -
D gene: -
CDR3 protein: CASSREGPIGGGYTF
CDR3 DNA: TGTGCCAGCAGCCGAGAGGGGCCGATTGGAGGGGGCTACACCTTC